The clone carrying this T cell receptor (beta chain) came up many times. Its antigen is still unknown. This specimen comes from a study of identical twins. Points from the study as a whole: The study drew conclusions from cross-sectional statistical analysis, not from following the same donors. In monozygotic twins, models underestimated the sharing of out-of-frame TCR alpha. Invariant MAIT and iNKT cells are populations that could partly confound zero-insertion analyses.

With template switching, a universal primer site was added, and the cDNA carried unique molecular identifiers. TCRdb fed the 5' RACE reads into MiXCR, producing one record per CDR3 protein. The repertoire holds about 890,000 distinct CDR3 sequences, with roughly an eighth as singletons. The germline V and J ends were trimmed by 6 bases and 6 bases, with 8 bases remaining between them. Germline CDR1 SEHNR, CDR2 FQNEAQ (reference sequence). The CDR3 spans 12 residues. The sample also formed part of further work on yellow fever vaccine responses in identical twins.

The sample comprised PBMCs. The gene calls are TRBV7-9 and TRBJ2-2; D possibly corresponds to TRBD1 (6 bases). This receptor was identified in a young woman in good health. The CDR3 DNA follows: TGTGCCAGCAGACAGGGTCCCGGGGAGCTGTTTTTT. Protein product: CASRQGPGELFF.